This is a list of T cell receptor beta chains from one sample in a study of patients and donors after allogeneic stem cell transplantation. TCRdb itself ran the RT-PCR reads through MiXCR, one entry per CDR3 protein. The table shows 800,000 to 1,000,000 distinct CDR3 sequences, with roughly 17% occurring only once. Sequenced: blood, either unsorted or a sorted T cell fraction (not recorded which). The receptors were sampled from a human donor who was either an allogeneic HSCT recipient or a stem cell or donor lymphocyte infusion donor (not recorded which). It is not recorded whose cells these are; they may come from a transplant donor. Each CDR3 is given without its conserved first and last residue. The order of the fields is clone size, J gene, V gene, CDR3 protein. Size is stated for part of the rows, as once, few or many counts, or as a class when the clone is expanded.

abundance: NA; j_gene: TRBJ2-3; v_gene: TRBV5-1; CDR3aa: ASSLDQRSTDTQY
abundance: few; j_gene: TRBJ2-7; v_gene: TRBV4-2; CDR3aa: ASSQGLAVNEQY
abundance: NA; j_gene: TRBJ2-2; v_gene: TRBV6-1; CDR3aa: ASSDWGVNTGELF
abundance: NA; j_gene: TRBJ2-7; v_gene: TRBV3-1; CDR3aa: ASSRNRGQSDEQY
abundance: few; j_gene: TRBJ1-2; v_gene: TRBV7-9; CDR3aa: ASSTGTHYGYT
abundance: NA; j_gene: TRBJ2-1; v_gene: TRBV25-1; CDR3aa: ASSGRDNYNEQF
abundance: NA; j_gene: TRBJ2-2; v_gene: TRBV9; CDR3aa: ASSVDIAGGLTELF
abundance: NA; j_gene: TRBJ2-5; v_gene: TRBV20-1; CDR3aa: SLGQGRETQY
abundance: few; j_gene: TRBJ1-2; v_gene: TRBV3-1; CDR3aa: ASSQDLIGGSYT
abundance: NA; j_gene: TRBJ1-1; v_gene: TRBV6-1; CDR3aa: ASSEAKGRLTEAF
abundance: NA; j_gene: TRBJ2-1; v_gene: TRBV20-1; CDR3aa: SALTAPGYYNEQF
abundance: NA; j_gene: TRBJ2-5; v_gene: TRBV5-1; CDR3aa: ASSPMTSGVYQETQY
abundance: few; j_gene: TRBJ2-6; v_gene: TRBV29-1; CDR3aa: SVEETGVTSGANVLT
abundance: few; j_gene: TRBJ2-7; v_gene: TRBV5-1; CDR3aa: ASSLLFRGAYEQY
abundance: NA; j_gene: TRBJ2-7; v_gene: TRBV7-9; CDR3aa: ASSLSLGELAYEQY
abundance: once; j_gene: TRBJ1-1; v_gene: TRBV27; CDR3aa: ASSQTRDGPEAF
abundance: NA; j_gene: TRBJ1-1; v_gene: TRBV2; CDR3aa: ASNQDRGTEAF
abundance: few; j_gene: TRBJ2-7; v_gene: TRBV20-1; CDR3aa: SAPGQGFGEQY
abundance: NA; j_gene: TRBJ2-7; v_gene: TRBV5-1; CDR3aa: ASRFREESYEQY
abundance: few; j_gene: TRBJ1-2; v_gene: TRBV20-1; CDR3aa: SAAGEYGYT
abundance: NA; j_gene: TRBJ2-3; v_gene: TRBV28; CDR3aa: ASSYTQHTDTQY
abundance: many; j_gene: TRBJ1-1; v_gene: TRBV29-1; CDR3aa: SVEAGRGTEAF
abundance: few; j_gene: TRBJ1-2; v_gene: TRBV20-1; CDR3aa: SARVPGRTLGYT
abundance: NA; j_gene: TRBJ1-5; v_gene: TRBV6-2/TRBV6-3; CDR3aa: ASSNLGRGNQPQH
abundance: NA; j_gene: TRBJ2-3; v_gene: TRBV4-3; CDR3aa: ASSQDLHGTPIRY
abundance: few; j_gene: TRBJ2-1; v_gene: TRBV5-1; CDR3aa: ASKRENEQF
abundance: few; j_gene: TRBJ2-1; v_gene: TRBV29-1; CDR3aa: SANGVAGVNEQF
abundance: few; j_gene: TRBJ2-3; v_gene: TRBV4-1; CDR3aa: ASSQGEGSDTQY
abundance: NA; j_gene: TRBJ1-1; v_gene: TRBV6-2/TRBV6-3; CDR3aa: ASSYSNGGRQNTEAF
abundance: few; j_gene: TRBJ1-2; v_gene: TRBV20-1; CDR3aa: SARVGALGGYT
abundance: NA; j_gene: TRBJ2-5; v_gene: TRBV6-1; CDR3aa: ASRKGLERKETQY
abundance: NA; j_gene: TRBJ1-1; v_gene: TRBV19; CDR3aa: ASRSRLNTEAF
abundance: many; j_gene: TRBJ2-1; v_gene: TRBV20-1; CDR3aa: SVNSGPVSFGEQF
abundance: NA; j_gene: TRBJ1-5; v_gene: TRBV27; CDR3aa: ASTPAEGHQPQH
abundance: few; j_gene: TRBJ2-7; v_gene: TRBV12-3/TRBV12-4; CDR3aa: ASSKRDEQY
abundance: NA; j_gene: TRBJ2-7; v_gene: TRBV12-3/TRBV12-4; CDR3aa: ASSGTSGRAVYEQY
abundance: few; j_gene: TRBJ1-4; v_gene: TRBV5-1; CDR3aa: ASSLSQTTNEKLF
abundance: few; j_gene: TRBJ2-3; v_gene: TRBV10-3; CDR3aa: AISESKLGTQY
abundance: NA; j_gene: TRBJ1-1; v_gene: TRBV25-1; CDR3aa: ASSDLRDGDTEAF
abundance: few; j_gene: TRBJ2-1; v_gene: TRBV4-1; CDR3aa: ASSQGPSGRGNEQF
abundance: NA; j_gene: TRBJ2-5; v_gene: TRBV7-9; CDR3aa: ASSPTGRGSGETQY
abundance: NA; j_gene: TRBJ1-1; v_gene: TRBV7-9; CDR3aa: ASSSTRGADHTEAF
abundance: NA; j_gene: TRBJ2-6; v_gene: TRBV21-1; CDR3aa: ASSKVLGSGANVLT
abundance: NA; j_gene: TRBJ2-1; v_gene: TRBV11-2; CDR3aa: ASSLQRGALNEQF
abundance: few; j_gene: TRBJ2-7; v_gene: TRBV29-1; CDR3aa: SVEDLRGLPYEQY